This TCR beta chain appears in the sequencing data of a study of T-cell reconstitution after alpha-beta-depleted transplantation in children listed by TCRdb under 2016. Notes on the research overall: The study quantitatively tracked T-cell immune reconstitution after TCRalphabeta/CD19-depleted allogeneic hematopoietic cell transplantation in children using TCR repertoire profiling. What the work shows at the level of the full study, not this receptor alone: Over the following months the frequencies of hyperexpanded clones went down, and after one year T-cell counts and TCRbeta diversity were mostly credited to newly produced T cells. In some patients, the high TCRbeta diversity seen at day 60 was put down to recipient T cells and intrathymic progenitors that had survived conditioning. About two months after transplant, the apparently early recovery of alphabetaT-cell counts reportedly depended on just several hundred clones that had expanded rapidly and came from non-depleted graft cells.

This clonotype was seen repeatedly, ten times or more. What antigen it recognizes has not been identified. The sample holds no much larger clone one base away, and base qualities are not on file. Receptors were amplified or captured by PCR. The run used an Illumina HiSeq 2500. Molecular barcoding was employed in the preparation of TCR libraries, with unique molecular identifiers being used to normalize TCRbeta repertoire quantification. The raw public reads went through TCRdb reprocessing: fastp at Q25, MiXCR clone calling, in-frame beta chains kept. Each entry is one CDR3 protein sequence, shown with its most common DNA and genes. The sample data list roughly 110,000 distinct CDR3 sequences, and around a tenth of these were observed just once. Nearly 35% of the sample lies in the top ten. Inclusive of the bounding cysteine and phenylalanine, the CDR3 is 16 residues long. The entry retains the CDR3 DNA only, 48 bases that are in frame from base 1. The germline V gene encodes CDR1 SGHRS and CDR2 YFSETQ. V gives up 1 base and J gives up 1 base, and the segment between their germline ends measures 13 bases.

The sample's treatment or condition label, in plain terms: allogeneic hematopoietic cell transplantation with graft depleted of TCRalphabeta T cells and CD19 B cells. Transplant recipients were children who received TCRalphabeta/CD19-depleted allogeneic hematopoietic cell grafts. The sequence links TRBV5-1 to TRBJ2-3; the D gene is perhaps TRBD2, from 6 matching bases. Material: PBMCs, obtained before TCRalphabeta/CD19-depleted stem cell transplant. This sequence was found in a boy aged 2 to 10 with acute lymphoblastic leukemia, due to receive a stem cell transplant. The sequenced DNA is TGCGCCAGCAGCTTGCGGGCTAGCGAAGGCACAGATACGCAGTATTTT. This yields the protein CASSLRASEGTDTQYF.